The clone carrying this T cell receptor (beta chain) appeared a few times. Profiling relied on immunoSEQ multiplex PCR, and the TCRdb table lists in-frame clones only, not all of them. The table includes around 140,000 clones, 80% to 90% detected once. These data belong to a study of blood T cell repertoires in COVID-19. Study as a whole: T cells, B-cell-depleted T cells, or PBMCs supplied cDNA or gDNA.

Trimming cost V 3 bases and J 6 bases; bases outside gene matches: 3. Looked up from germline, CDR1 is SGHRS and CDR2 is YFSETQ. The CDR3 sequence is 14 residues long. The sequencing sample was made of peripheral blood. The genes are TRBV5-1 and TRBJ1-6; the match to TRBD1 covers 7 bases. This clonotype was sampled from a man aged 50 to 59 with active COVID-19. The CDR3 bases are TGCGCCAGCAGCTCCGGGACAGTTAATTCACCCCTCCACTTT. This gives the protein CASSSGTVNSPLHF. Complete variable domain (other parts from reference TRBV5-1 and TRBJ1-6): KAGVTQTPRYLIKTRGQQVTLSCSPISGHRSVSWYQQTPGQGLQFLFEYFSETQRNKGNFPGRFSGRQFSNSRSEMNVSTLELGDSALYLCASSSGTVNSPLHFGNGTRLTVT.